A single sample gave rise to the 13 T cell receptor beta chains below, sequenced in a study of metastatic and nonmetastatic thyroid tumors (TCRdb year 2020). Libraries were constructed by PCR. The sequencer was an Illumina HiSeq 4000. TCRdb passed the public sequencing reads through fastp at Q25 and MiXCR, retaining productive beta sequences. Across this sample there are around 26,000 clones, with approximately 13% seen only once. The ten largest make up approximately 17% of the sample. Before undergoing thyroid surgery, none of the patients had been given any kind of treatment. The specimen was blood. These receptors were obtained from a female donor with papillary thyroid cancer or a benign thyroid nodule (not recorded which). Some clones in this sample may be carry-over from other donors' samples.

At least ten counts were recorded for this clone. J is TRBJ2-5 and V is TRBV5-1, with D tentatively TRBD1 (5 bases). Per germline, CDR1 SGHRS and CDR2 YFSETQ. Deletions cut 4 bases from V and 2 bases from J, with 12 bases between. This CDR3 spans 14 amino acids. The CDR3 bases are TGCGCCAGCAGCAGAACGACAGCTCAAGAGACCCAGTACTTC. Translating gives CASSRTTAQETQYF.

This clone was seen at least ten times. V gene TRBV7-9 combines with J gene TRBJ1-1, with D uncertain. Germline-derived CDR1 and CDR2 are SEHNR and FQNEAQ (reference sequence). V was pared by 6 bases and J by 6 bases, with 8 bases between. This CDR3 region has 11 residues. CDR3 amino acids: CASSLGSEAFF. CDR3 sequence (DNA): TGTGCCAGCAGTTTGGGGTCTGAAGCTTTCTTT.

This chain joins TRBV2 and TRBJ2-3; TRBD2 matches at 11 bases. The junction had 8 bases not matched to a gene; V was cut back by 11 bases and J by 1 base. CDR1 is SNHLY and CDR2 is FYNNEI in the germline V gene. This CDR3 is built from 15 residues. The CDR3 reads CADRGTSGGTDTQYF. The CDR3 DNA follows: TGTGCCGACCGAGGGACTAGCGGCGGCACAGATACGCAGTATTTT.

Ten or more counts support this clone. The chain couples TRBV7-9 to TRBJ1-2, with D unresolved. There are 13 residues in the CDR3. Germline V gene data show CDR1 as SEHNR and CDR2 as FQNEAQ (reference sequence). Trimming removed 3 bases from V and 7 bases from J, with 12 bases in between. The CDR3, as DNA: TGTGCCAGCAGCTTGGTGGGTTTTAGTGGCTACACCTTC. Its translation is CASSLVGFSGYTF.

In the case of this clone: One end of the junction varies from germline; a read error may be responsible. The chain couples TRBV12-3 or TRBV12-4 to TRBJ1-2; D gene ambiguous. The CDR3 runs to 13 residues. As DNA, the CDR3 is TGTGCCAGCAGCTTGGGAAAAAACTACGGCTACACCTTC. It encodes CASSLGKNYGYTF.

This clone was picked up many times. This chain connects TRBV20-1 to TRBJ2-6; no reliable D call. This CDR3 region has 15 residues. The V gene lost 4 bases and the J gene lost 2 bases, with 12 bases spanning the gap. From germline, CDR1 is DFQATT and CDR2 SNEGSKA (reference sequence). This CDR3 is CSATSDRAGANVLTF. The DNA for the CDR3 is TGCAGTGCTACGAGCGATAGGGCTGGGGCCAACGTCCTGACTTTC.

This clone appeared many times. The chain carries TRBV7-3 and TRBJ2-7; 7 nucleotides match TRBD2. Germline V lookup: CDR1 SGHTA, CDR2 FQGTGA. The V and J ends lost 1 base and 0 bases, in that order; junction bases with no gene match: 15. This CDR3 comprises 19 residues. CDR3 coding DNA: TGTGCCAGCAGCTTAAGAAAGACGACTTTGGGGACTACCTCCTACGAGCAGTACTTC. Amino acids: CASSLRKTTLGTTSYEQYF.

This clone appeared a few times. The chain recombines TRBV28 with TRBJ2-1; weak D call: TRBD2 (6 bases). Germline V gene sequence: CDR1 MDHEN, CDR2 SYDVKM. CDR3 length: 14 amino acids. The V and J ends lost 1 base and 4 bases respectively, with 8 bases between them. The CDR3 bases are TGTGCCAGCAGTTTATTAGCGGAGTACAATGAGCAGTTCTTC. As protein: CASSLLAEYNEQFF.

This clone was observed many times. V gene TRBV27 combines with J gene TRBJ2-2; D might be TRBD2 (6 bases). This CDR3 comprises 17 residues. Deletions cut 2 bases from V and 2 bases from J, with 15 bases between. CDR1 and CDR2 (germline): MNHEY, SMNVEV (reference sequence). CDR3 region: CASSLSLGTSNTGELFF. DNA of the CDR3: TGTGCCAGCAGTTTAAGCTTAGGGACTTCTAACACCGGGGAGCTGTTTTTT.

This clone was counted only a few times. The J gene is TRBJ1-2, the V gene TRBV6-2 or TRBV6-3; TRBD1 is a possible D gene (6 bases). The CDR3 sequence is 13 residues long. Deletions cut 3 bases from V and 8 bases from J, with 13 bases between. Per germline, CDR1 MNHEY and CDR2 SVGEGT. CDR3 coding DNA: TGTGCCAGCAGTTATATGACAGGATGGGGCTACACCTTC. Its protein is CASSYMTGWGYTF.

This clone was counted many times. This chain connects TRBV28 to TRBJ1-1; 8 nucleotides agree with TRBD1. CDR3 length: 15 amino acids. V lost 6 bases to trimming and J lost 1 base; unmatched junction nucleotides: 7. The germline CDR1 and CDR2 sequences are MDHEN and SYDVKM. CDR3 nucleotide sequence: TGTGCCAGCAGCCCCCCCGGACAGGGGAACACTGAAGCTTTCTTT. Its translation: CASSPPGQGNTEAFF.

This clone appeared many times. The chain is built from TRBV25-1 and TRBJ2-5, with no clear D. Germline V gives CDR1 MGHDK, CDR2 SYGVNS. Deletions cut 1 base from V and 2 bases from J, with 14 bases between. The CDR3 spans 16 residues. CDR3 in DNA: TGTGCCAGCAGTGAATTTTGGCAGGCGAATCAAGAGACCCAGTACTTC. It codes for CASSEFWQANQETQYF.

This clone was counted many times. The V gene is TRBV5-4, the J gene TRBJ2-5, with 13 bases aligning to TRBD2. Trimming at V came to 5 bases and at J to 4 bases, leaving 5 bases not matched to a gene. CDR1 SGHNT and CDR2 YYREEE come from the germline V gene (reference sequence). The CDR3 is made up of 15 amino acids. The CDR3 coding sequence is TGTGCCAGCAGTTCGGGACTAGCGGGAACAGAGACCCAGTACTTC. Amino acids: CASSSGLAGTETQYF.